The TCR beta chain under discussion was sequenced for a study of blood T cell repertoires in COVID-19. Study at large: Acute and convalescent COVID-19 specimens originated in the United States, Italy and Spain.

The germline gives CDR1 LGHDT, CDR2 YNNKEL (reference sequence). The CDR3 is made up of 15 amino acids. V was pared by 4 bases and J by 5 bases, with 4 bases of the junction left unmatched. In the authors' methods: Counts of nucleated cells, estimated from reference gene primer amplification, were obtained. Sequenced by immunoSEQ multiplex PCR; TCRdb stores in-frame clones only, minus some. From that table come the V and J calls and clone size; the DNA was used to work out D and trimming. This sample has some 93,000 clones; 85% occur once, and the top ten carry 3.5% to 4%. The J gene is TRBJ2-3, the V gene TRBV3-1 (or the pseudogene TRBV3-2); 12 bases are a match to TRBD2. The source is a man between 60 and 70 years old with acute or convalescent COVID-19. The sequencing input was peripheral blood. This chain's CDR3 is CASSPWTSGEDTQYF. The CDR3 region has the DNA TGTGCCAGCAGCCCCTGGACTAGCGGGGAAGATACGCAGTATTTT.